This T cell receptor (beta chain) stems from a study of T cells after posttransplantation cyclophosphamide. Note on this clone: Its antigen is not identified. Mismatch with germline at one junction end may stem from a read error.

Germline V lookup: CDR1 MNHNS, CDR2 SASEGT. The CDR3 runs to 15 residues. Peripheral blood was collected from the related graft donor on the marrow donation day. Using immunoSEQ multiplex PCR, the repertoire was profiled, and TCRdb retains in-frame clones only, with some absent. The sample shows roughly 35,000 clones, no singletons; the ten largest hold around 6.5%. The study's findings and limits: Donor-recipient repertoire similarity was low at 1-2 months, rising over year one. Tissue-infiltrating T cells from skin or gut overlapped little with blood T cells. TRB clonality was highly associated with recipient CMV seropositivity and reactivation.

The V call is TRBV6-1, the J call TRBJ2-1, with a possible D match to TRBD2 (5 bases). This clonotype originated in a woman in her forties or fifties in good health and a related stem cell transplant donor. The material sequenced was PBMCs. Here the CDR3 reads CASGVGTGLFNQQFF. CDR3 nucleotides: TGTGCCAGCGGTGTTGGTACGGGGTTATTCAATCAGCAGTTCTTC.